This T cell receptor (beta chain) originates from a study of blood T cell repertoires in COVID-19. Only in-frame clones appear in the TCRdb table, and some are missing; sequencing was by immunoSEQ multiplex PCR. The sample yields fewer than 400,000 clones, 75% to 90% seen once. This CDR3 has 16 amino acids. Germline CDR1 is SGHRS and CDR2 is YFSETQ. V dropped 4 bases and J dropped 1; count of bases not matched to a gene: 9. This TCR came from a woman aged 25 to 39 who had been exposed to COVID-19. Material for sequencing was PBMCs or T cells enriched from blood (not recorded which). V usage is TRBV5-1 and J usage is TRBJ2-7; TRBD1 matches at 9 bases. For the CDR3, the DNA is TGCGCCAGCAGCATAGGCGGGACAGGGAGGTCCTACGAGCAGTACTTC. It is translated as CASSIGGTGRSYEQYF. The whole variable domain, remainder taken from reference TRBV5-1 and TRBJ2-7, is KAGVTQTPRYLIKTRGQQVTLSCSPISGHRSVSWYQQTPGQGLQFLFEYFSETQRNKGNFPGRFSGRQFSNSRSEMNVSTLELGDSALYLCASSIGGTGRSYEQYFGPGTRLTVT.